Below are 10 T cell receptor beta chains sequenced from a single sample in a study of blood T cells in healthy people across ages. Using a J-beta primer mix together with a sample-barcoded 5' primer, a second PCR was run for roughly 6 to 12 cycles. TCRdb re-analysed the 5' RACE reads in MiXCR, keeping a single row per CDR3 protein. The sample yields hundreds of thousands of distinct CDR3 sequences, roughly 21% seen once. The source material was blood. The receptor source for this set is an older man in good health.

This clonotype has at least ten counts. The V call is TRBV20-1, the J call TRBJ1-4; D call uncertain. V lost 3 bases and J lost 7, with 6 bases in between. Germline CDR1 is DFQATT and CDR2 is SNEGSKA (reference sequence). This CDR3 spans 11 amino acids. CDR3 sequence: CSARRGEKLFF. The CDR3 DNA reads as TGCAGTGCTAGGCGGGGTGAAAAACTGTTTTTT.

This clonotype was seen more than once but under ten times. This chain uses TRBV7-2 with TRBJ2-2; the D is unclear. Germline V gives CDR1 SGHTA, CDR2 FQGNSA. The CDR3 consists of 13 residues. V dropped 5 bases and J dropped 5 bases, with 9 bases sitting between them. The CDR3 region is CASSLRVTGELFF. Here the CDR3 DNA reads TGTGCCAGCAGCCTAAGGGTAACCGGGGAGCTGTTTTTT.

The chain carries TRBV12-3 or TRBV12-4 and TRBJ2-3; TRBD2 matches 11 bases. The CDR3 runs 18 residues. V lost 2 bases and J lost 5; bases outside the gene matches: 12. The CDR3 DNA sequence: TGTGCCAGCAGTTTAAGGGCCCGGTTAGCGGGAGGGGGAGATACGCAGTATTTT. Translation: CASSLRARLAGGGDTQYF.

This clonotype has more than one count but fewer than ten. This chain links TRBV20-1 with TRBJ1-5; 8 bases are a match to TRBD1. The CDR3 loop spans 15 amino acids. Germline V CDR1 and CDR2: DFQATT, SNEGSKA (reference sequence). V shed 5 bases, J shed 4 bases, and the junction held 10 bases outside the gene matches. This chain's CDR3 is CSASQGAAVNQPQHF. For the CDR3, the DNA is TGCAGTGCTTCTCAGGGGGCCGCAGTTAATCAGCCCCAGCATTTT.

Regarding this clonotype: A junction boundary mismatches the germline segment, possibly from a read error. The V and J genes are TRBV6-2 or TRBV6-3 and TRBJ2-7; 8 nucleotides match TRBD1. The CDR3 has 15 amino acids. The V gene's germline CDR1 is MNHEY and CDR2 SVGEGT. In DNA, the CDR3 is TGTGCCAGCAGTTACTCGACGCAGGGGGCCTACGAGCGGTACTTC. It yields the protein CASSYSTQGAYERYF.

The chain combines TRBV28 with TRBJ2-6; 13 nucleotides match TRBD2. J gave up 5 bases and V 5 bases, and 6 bases lay outside the gene matches. Germline lookup yields CDR1 MDHEN and CDR2 SYDVKM. This CDR3 spans 17 amino acids. The CDR3 spells CASSPGTSGNWANVLTF. In nucleotides, the CDR3 is TGTGCCAGCAGTCCGGGGACTAGCGGGAACTGGGCCAACGTCCTGACTTTC. Full variable domain (missing parts from reference TRBV28 and TRBJ2-6): DVKVTQSSRYLVKRTGEKVFLECVQDMDHENMFWYRQDPGLGLRLIYFSYDVKMKEKGDIPEGYSVSREKKERFSLILESASTNQTSMYLCASSPGTSGNWANVLTFGAGSRLTVL.

A word on this clonotype: Being one base from a much bigger clone, this may be a read error. Because it lacks the conserved phenylalanine or tryptophan at the end, this CDR3 is likely a read error. This chain links TRBV29-1 with TRBJ2-7, with 7 bases lining up with TRBD2. CDR3 length: 13 residues. V was pared by 4 bases and J by 2 bases, with 5 bases of the junction left unmatched. Germline CDR1 SQVTM, CDR2 ANQGSEA. CDR3 DNA sequence: TGCAGCGTTGTTCTAGCGGAGGCCTACGAGCAGTACCTC. Its translation is CSVVLAEAYEQYL.

The chain has TRBV20-1 and TRBJ2-1, with 12 bases lining up with TRBD2. V lost 3 bases, J lost 14 bases, and 2 bases stayed unmatched. Germline assignment: CDR1 DFQATT and CDR2 SNEGSKA (reference sequence). The CDR3 loop spans 11 amino acids. Here the CDR3 reads CSASRLAGEFF. The CDR3 region has the DNA TGCAGTGCTAGTCGACTAGCGGGAGAGTTCTTC.

A few counts support this clonotype. The V and J genes are TRBV6-2 or TRBV6-3 and TRBJ2-1, with D tentatively TRBD1 (5 bases). The CDR3 consists of 14 residues. The germline CDR1 and CDR2 sequences are MNHEY and SVGEGT. Between the trimmed V and J ends, which lost 7 bases and 5 bases, there was a span of 15 bases. The CDR3 sequence is CASKKTMDNNEQFF. The CDR3 DNA sequence: TGTGCCAGCAAGAAGACAATGGACAACAATGAGCAGTTCTTC.

The chain is built from TRBV6-6 and TRBJ2-5; no definite D call. Trimming cost V 6 bases and J 3 bases, with 17 bases left between them. The CDR3 extends over 15 amino acids. CDR1 and CDR2 (germline): MNHNY, SVGAGI (reference sequence). CDR3 amino acids: CASRSSGSAKETQYF. Written as DNA, the CDR3 is TGTGCCAGCAGATCTTCCGGGTCAGCTAAAGAGACCCAGTACTTC.